A selection of T cell receptor beta chains follows, all from one sample in a study of blood T cell repertoires in COVID-19. Clones were read by immunoSEQ multiplex PCR, and TCRdb kept only the in-frame ones, dropping some. The sample lists a few hundred thousand clones; 60% to 75% were seen once. Material for sequencing was peripheral blood. The receptors derive from a woman older than 75 with acute or convalescent COVID-19. The CDR3 runs from the conserved cysteine through the conserved F or W. D genes are given only for firm matches. Expanded clones are given a class, and other clones once, few, many or no size at all.

cdr3_length,v_call,d_call,j_call,clone_size,cdr3_nt,cdr3_aa
14,TRBV11-3,TRBD2,TRBJ2-3,.,TGTGCCAGCAGCACTCGGAGCGGGGCGGATACGCAGTATTTT,CASSTRSGADTQYF
12,TRBV5-5,.,TRBJ1-2,.,TGTGCCAGCAGCCGCAGGGTGGATGGCTACACCTTC,CASSRRVDGYTF
13,TRBV30,.,TRBJ1-3,.,TGTGCCTGGAGTGTACAAGCTGGAAACACCATATATTTT,CAWSVQAGNTIYF
15,TRBV6-6,TRBD1,TRBJ1-2,.,TGTGCCAGCAGTTACCCCGGGACAGTAACCTATGGCTACACCTTC,CASSYPGTVTYGYTF
16,TRBV5-1,TRBD1,TRBJ2-5,few,TGCGCCAGCAGCCTAACCGGGACAGGGGGCGAGAAGACCCAGTACTTC,CASSLTGTGGEKTQYF
18,TRBV7-6,TRBD2,TRBJ2-3,.,TGTGCCAGCAGCCTCTGGACTAGCGGGGGGCCCGGGGCAGATACGCAGTATTTT,CASSLWTSGGPGADTQYF
15,TRBV4-1,TRBD1,TRBJ2-5,.,TGCGCCAGCAGCCAGCCCGGGACAGGGAAAGAGACCCAGTACTTC,CASSQPGTGKETQYF
17,TRBV5-1,.,TRBJ1-2,.,TGCGCCAGCAGCTTGTCTGTTCAAGCTCAGGGGCAGGGAGGCTACACCTTC,CASSLSVQAQGQGGYTF
15,TRBV7-9,TRBD1,TRBJ1-1,.,TGTGCCAGCACCCCAACTCAGGGGGCAGGGACTGAAGCTTTCTTT,CASTPTQGAGTEAFF
15,TRBV6-5,TRBD2,TRBJ2-7,few,TGTGCCAGCAGTTACTTGACTAGCGGCTCCTACGAGCAGTACTTC,CASSYLTSGSYEQYF
11,TRBV10-3,TRBD1,TRBJ1-2,.,TGTGCCATCAGCCAGGACAGGGAGATCTCCTTC,CAISQDREISF
16,TRBV4-1,.,TRBJ2-2,.,TGCGCCAGCAGCCAAGGAATCCTAACGAACACCGGGGAGCTGTTTTTT,CASSQGILTNTGELFF
18,TRBV18,TRBD1,TRBJ2-2,.,TGTGCCAGCTCACCAATCGGACAGGGGGCCGGAAACACCGGGGAGCTGTTTTTT,CASSPIGQGAGNTGELFF
15,TRBV7-6,.,TRBJ1-5,.,TGTGCCAGCAGCTTAGCACAGGGAACCGGTCAGCCCCAGCATTTT,CASSLAQGTGQPQHF
15,TRBV20-1,.,TRBJ1-4,.,TGCAGTGCTAGTCCTCCTGGGAGGGAATTTGAAAAACTGTTTTTT,CSASPPGREFEKLFF
14,TRBV27,.,TRBJ2-7,.,TGTGCCAGCAGTTACAGGGCTACTCACTACGAGCAGTACTTC,CASSYRATHYEQYF
15,TRBV5-4,.,TRBJ1-1,.,TGTGCCAGCAGCTTTGCGGGGAGAATGAACACTGAAGCTTTCTTT,CASSFAGRMNTEAFF
13,TRBV11-2,.,TRBJ1-1,.,TGTGCCAGCAGCCTCCGGGAGGGCACTGAAGCTTTCTTT,CASSLREGTEAFF
14,TRBV2,TRBD1,TRBJ1-6,.,TGTGCCAGCTCTATCAGGGACAGGGGTTCACCCCTCCACTTT,CASSIRDRGSPLHF
14,TRBV2,TRBD1,TRBJ2-7,.,TGTGCCAGCAGTGACCGGACAGGGACTCACATCCAGTACTTC,CASSDRTGTHIQYF
11,TRBV6-5,.,TRBJ1-2,.,TGTGCCACCAATACAGTCTATGGCTACACCTTC,CATNTVYGYTF
13,TRBV2,.,TRBJ2-7,.,TGTGCCAGCAGGGCACGGACATCCTACGAGCAGTACTTC,CASRARTSYEQYF
17,TRBV11-2,TRBD1,TRBJ1-2,.,TGTGCCAGCAGCCCATCGCTTCGACAGGGGGCCGGCTATGGCTACACCTTC,CASSPSLRQGAGYGYTF
14,TRBV5-6,.,TRBJ1-2,.,TGTGCCAGCAGCTGGGCTGGCGGGAGCTATGGCTACACCTTC,CASSWAGGSYGYTF
14,TRBV11-2,.,TRBJ2-5,once,TGTGCCAGCAGCTTAGGTGGGCCTCGGGAGACCCAGTACTTC,CASSLGGPRETQYF
16,TRBV28,TRBD1,TRBJ1-2,once,TGTGCCAGCAGTTTATGGGGGACAGCTCAGGCCTATGGCTACACCTTC,CASSLWGTAQAYGYTF
14,TRBV11-2,.,TRBJ2-2,.,TGTGCCAGCAGCTTAGTGAGAGGTCCCGGGGAGCTGTTTTTT,CASSLVRGPGELFF
17,TRBV6-2/TRBV6-3,TRBD1,TRBJ1-1,.,TGTGCCAGCAGTTACGGACTGGGACAGGGGAGAATCACTGAAGCTTTCTTT,CASSYGLGQGRITEAFF
15,TRBV6-5,TRBD2,TRBJ2-2,.,TGTGCCAGCAGGTGGGGGGGATTGGGTACCGGGGAGCTGTTTTTT,CASRWGGLGTGELFF
13,TRBV7-2,.,TRBJ1-2,.,TGTGCCAGCAGCCACAGACAGCTCTATGGCTACACCTTC,CASSHRQLYGYTF
14,TRBV3-1/TRBV3-2,.,TRBJ2-5,.,TGTGCCAGCAGACTTAGCGGGACAGGGGAGACCCAGTACTTC,CASRLSGTGETQYF
14,TRBV7-2,.,TRBJ2-5,.,TGTGCCAGCAGTCGGAGACTCGCGACGGAGACCCAGTACTTC,CASSRRLATETQYF
14,TRBV10-3,TRBD1,TRBJ1-4,.,TGTGCCATCAGTCCGGGACAGGCTAATGAAAAACTGTTTTTT,CAISPGQANEKLFF
16,TRBV18,TRBD1,TRBJ2-2,few,TGTGCCAGCTCACCAGGACAGGGGAAAAACACCGGGGAGCTGTTTTTT,CASSPGQGKNTGELFF
13,TRBV3-1/TRBV3-2,.,TRBJ2-1,.,TGTGCCAGCAGCCAAGGGACATACAATGAGCAGTTCTTC,CASSQGTYNEQFF
15,TRBV2,TRBD1,TRBJ1-5,.,TGTGCCAGCAGTGACCAGGGGGCGATCGGACAGCCCCAGCATTTT,CASSDQGAIGQPQHF
18,TRBV11-2,TRBD1,TRBJ1-2,few,TGTGCCAGCAGCTTAGAATGGGTCGGACAGGGGGGTTTTGATGGCTACACCTTC,CASSLEWVGQGGFDGYTF
12,TRBV7-2,.,TRBJ2-5,.,TGTGCCAGCAGCGCGTACCAAGAGACCCAGTACTTC,CASSAYQETQYF
16,TRBV5-1,TRBD1,TRBJ2-6,.,TGCGCCAGCAGCCCGGGACAGTTCTCTGGGGCCAACGTCCTGACTTTC,CASSPGQFSGANVLTF
15,TRBV9,TRBD2,TRBJ2-7,.,TGTGCCAGCAGCGTAGCGGGCGGGGGGGCTTACGAGCAGTACTTC,CASSVAGGGAYEQYF
13,TRBV19,.,TRBJ1-2,.,TGTGCCAGTAGTATATGGGGAGTCTATGGCTACACCTTC,CASSIWGVYGYTF
15,TRBV6-5,TRBD1,TRBJ1-1,.,TGTGCCAGCACCCCAGGACAGGGATGGAACACTGAAGCTTTCTTT,CASTPGQGWNTEAFF
14,TRBV2,TRBD1,TRBJ1-2,few,TGTGCCAGCAGTGGAGGGGGCAGATCCTATGGCTACACCTTC,CASSGGGRSYGYTF
15,TRBV19,TRBD2,TRBJ2-2,.,TGTGCCAGTAGCACTAGCGCCTCGAACACCGGGGAGCTGTTTTTT,CASSTSASNTGELFF
15,TRBV19,.,TRBJ1-3,.,TGTGCCAGTAGTATAAAGAGAGAGACTGGAAACACCATATATTTT,CASSIKRETGNTIYF
13,TRBV11-2,.,TRBJ2-7,.,TGTGCCAGCAGCTTAGAAGGGACTCCCCAGCAGTACTTC,CASSLEGTPQQYF
16,TRBV5-8,TRBD2,TRBJ2-5,.,TGTGCCAGCAGCTGGGGGACTAGTAAAGGTCCAGAGACCCAGTACTTC,CASSWGTSKGPETQYF
11,TRBV10-3,.,TRBJ2-7,.,TGTGCCATCAGGGCAGACAGGGAGCAGTACTTC,CAIRADREQYF
14,TRBV30,.,TRBJ2-2,.,TGTGCCTGCCTAGCTTTTGCGGGACCCGGGGAGCTGTTTTTT,CACLAFAGPGELFF
15,TRBV2,.,TRBJ2-2,.,TGTGCCAGCAGTGAAGGTATCGGGGGAACCGGGGAGCTGTTTTTT,CASSEGIGGTGELFF
14,TRBV5-4,.,TRBJ1-2,.,TGTGCCAGCAGCCCTGGGCAGATACCCTATGGCTACACCTTC,CASSPGQIPYGYTF
12,TRBV12-3/TRBV12-4,.,TRBJ1-1,.,TGTGCCAGCAACCTTAGGGGAACTGAAGCTTTCTTT,CASNLRGTEAFF
15,TRBV10-2,TRBD1,TRBJ1-3,.,TGCGCCAGCAGGCCCGGGACAGGTTCTGGAAACACCATATATTTT,CASRPGTGSGNTIYF
14,TRBV6-6,.,TRBJ1-6,.,TGTGCCAGCAGTTACGATCTTCGGAATTCACCCCTCCACTTT,CASSYDLRNSPLHF
14,TRBV19,.,TRBJ1-2,.,TGTGCCAGTAGTATAGGGTCGGCGGGGTTCGGCTACACCTTC,CASSIGSAGFGYTF